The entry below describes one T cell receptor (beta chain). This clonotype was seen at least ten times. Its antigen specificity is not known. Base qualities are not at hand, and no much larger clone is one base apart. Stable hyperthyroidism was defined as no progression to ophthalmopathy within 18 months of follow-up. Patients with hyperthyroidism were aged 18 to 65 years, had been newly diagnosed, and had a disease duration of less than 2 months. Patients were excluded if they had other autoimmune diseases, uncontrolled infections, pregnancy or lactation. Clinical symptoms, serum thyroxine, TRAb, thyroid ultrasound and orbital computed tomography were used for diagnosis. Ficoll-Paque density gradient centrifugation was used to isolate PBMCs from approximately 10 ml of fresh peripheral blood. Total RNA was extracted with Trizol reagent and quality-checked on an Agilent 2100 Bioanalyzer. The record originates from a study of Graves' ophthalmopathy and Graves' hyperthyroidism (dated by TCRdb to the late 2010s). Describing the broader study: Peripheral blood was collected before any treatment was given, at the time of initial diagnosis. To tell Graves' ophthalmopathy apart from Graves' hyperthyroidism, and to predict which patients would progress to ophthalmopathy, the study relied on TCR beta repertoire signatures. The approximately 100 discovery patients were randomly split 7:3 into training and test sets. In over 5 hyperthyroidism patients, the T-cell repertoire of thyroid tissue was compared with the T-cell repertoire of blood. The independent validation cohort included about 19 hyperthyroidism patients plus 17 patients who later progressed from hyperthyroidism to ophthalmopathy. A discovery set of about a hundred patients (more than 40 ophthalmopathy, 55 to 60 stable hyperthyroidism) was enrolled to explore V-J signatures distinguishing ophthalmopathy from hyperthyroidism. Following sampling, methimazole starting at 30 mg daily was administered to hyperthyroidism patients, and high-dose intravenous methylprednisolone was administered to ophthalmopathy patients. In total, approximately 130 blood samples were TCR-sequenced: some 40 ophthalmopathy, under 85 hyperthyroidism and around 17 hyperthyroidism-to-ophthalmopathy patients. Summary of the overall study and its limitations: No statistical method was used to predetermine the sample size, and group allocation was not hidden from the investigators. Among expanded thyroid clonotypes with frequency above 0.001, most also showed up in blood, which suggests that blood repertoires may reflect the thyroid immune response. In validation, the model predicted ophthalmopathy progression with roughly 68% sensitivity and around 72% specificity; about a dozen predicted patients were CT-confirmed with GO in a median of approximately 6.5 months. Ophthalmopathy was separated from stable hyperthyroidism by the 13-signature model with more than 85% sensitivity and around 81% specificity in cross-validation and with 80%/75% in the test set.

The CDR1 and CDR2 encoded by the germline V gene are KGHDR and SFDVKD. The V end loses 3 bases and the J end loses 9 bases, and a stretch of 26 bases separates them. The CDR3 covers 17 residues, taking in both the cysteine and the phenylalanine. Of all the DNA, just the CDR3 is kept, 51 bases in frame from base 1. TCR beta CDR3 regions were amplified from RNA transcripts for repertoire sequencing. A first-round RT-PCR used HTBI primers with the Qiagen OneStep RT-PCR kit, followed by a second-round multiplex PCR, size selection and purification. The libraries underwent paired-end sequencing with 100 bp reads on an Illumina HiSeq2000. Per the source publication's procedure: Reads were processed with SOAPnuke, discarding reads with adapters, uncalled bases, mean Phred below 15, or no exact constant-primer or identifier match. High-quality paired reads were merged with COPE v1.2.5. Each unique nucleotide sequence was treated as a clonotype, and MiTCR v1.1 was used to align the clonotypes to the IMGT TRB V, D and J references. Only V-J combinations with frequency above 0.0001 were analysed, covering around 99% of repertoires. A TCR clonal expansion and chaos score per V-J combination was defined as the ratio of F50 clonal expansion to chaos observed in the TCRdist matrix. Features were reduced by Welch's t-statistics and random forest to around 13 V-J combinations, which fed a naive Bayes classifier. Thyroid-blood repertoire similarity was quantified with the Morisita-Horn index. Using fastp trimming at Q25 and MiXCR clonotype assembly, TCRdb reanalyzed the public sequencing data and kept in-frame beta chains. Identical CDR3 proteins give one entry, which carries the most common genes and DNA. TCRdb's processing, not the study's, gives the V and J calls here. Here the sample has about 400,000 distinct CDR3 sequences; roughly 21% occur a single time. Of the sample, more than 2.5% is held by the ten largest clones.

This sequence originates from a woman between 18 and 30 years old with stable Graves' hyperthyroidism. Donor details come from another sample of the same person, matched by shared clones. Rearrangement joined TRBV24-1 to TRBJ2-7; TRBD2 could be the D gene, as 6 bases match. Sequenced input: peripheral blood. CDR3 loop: CATSDLAPGLTTKGQYF. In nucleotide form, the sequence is TGTGCCACCAGTGATCTTGCCCCGGGACTGACTACGAAAGGGCAGTACTTC.